This T cell receptor (beta chain) came from a study of blood T cell repertoires in COVID-19. Study overall: COVID-19 samples from acute and convalescent phases originated in the United States, Italy and Spain. T cells, B-cell-depleted T cells, or PBMCs supplied cDNA or gDNA.

Per the original data handling: The assay estimated nucleated cells by amplifying reference gene primers. Generated by immunoSEQ multiplex PCR, the TCRdb table keeps only in-frame clones and is missing some. V, J and clone size derive from that table, while D and trimming were established from the DNA sequence. The profile shows 250,000 to 400,000 clones, about nine tenths of them singletons. The length of the CDR3 is 12 residues. CDR1 and CDR2 (germline): SGHRS, YFSETQ. Trimming left V 1 base short and J 10 bases short, with 11 bases between. This clone was picked up one time. V and J are TRBV5-1 and TRBJ1-1; D possibly corresponds to TRBD1 (5 bases). This TCR derives from a middle-aged man with active or convalescent COVID-19. Sequenced input: peripheral blood. The CDR3 DNA reads as TGCGCCAGCAGCTTGCAAGGGGAGGGAGCTTTCTTT. The encoded protein is CASSLQGEGAFF.